This record looks at one TCR beta chain sequence and its context. Original data processing: By means of reference gene primer amplification, nucleated cell counts were estimated. Method: immunoSEQ multiplex PCR; TCRdb's copy keeps in-frame clones and lacks some. From that table come the V and J calls and clone size; the DNA was used to work out D and trimming. The data hold fewer than 250,000 clones, with more than 80% observed a single time. Unmatched junction bases numbered 5, after V lost 2 bases and J lost 7 bases. CDR1 and CDR2 from the germline V gene are SGHRS and YFSETQ. This CDR3 is built from 15 residues. This record comes from a study of blood T cell repertoires in COVID-19. Study-level information: There were acute and convalescent COVID-19 samples, and they came from the United States, Italy and Spain. Sample material is recorded as cDNA or gDNA derived from T cells, B-cell-depleted T cells, or PBMCs.

The chain employs TRBV5-1 and TRBJ1-6; 8 nucleotides align to TRBD1. This clonotype originated in a human donor in a cohort sampled during active COVID-19. Source material: peripheral blood. The CDR3: CASSFGGTGNSPLHF. CDR3 sequence (DNA): TGCGCCAGCAGCTTCGGGGGGACAGGAAATTCACCCCTCCACTTT. The full variable domain, completed using reference TRBV5-1 and TRBJ1-6, is KAGVTQTPRYLIKTRGQQVTLSCSPISGHRSVSWYQQTPGQGLQFLFEYFSETQRNKGNFPGRFSGRQFSNSRSEMNVSTLELGDSALYLCASSFGGTGNSPLHFGNGTRLTVT.